This T cell receptor beta chain was sequenced in a study of vaccination and CD4 T cells after COVID-19. Study overall: Researchers treated cells with overlapping spike peptides taken from SARS-CoV-2, HCoV-NL63, HCoV-OC43 and HCoV-229E. Each control was exposed to a CEFX pool, an HIV-1 Nef pool, or no peptide at all. Findings of the study overall: In convalescent patients, 304 of 307 vaccine-specific clones were mono-reactive for SARS-CoV-2 spike.

Treatment here: approximately nine-day PBMC culture with coronavirus spike peptide pools or control peptides (ViraFEST assay). Following expansion of antigen-specific T cells with peptide pools, ViraFEST then sequenced TCRs. V was cut by 1 base and J by 7 bases, with 19 bases left in between. This CDR3 spans 16 amino acids. The V gene's germline CDR1 is SGHTA and CDR2 FQGTGA. Once obtained from cultured CD4+ T cells, the DNA was sequenced using the Oncomine TCR Beta short-read assay. TCRdb reprocessed the PCR reads with MiXCR, giving one entry per CDR3 protein. The repertoire holds approximately 3,000 distinct CDR3 sequences, with about 80% as singletons. On this clonotype: The antigen is not known.

This receptor was taken from a human donor who had recovered from COVID-19. The sequencing input was CD4+ T cells from blood, cultured in vitro. This chain uses TRBV7-3 with TRBJ1-1; a weak D match, TRBD1 (6 bases). CDR3 sequence (DNA): TGTGCCAGCAGCTTAAGGCCGAGGGGGTCAGGGAATGAAGCTTTCTTT. Protein product: CASSLRPRGSGNEAFF.